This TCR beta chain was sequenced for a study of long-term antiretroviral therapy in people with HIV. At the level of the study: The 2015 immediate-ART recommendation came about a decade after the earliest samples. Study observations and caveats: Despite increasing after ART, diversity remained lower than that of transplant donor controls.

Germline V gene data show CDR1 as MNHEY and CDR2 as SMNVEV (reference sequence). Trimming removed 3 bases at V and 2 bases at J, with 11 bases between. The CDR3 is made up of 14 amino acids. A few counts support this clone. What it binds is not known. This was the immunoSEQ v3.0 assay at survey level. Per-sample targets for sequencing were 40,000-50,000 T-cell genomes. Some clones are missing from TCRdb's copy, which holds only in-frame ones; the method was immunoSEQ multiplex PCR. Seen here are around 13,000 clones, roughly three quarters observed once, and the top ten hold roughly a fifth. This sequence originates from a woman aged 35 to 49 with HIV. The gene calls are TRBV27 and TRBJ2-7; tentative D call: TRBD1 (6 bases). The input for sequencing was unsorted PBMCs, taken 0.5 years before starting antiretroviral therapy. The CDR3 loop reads CASSFMGQTYEQYF. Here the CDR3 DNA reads TGTGCCAGCAGTTTTATGGGACAAACCTACGAGCAGTACTTC.